The present entry profiles one T cell receptor (beta chain) with its context. What it recognizes is unknown. Time point denoted: week 11, during vaccination. Every vaccination contained 300 ug of the mutant IDH1 20-mer peptide and was paired with topical imiquimod. The entry originates in a study of a mutant IDH1 vaccine in newly diagnosed glioma. At the level of the study: Patients received eight vaccinations in weeks 1, 3, 5, 7, 11, 15, 19, 23. The sex distribution of treated patients was 62.5% male and approximately 40% female, with a mean age of around 40 years.

The CDR3 runs to 15 residues. With 0 bases removed from V and 4 bases from J, the gap between germline ends came to 12 bases. Germline V gene lookup returns CDR1 SGHDN and CDR2 FVKESK. Study-level results: Immune responses arising from the vaccine appeared in around 93% of patients. Apparently, pseudoprogression bore no relation to changes among the top peripheral T cell clonotypes.

Profiling relied on immunoSEQ multiplex PCR, and the TCRdb table lists in-frame clones only, not all of them. Among roughly 30,000 clones, just under 80% were seen once, and the ten largest hold approximately 24%. This receptor was identified in a man aged 30-40 years with glioma. The V gene is TRBV14, the J gene TRBJ1-1, with a tentative D call TRBD1 (5 bases). This sample comprised PBMCs, obtained from a glioma patient whose treatment included an IDH1 peptide vaccine. CDR3 residues: CASSQEAGWVTEAFF. In DNA form, the CDR3 reads TGTGCCAGCAGCCAAGAAGCAGGGTGGGTCACTGAAGCTTTCTTT.